These 20 T cell receptor beta chains were sequenced from one sample in a study of cytomegalovirus exposure and HLA in healthy donors. In the PCR, 60 Vbeta and 13 Jbeta primers were used. Profiling relied on immunoSEQ multiplex PCR, and the TCRdb table lists in-frame clones only, not all of them. The sample includes about 120,000 clones, approximately 81% of them seen just once. Sequenced input: PBMCs. These receptors all stem from a man younger than 45 in good health and CMV-seropositive.

The chain is built from TRBV29-1 and TRBJ2-7, with D maybe TRBD2 (5 bases). With 7 bases removed from V and 3 bases from J, the gap between germline ends came to 28 bases. Germline-derived CDR1 and CDR2 are SQVTM and ANQGSEA. This CDR3 is built from 17 residues. Here the CDR3 DNA reads TGCAGCGAGGGAGTGCTGTTATGCGGAGCTGAGAGCTACGAGCAGTACTTC. Translation gives CSEGVLLCGAESYEQYF.

The sample holds one count of this clone. This sequence joins TRBV7-2 and TRBJ2-3; D remains unclear. Trimming stripped 7 bases from V and 0 bases from J, with 20 bases between. This CDR3 comprises 17 residues. Germline CDR1 SGHTA, CDR2 FQGNSA. In DNA form, the CDR3 reads TGTGCCAGCACCCCTCTCAAAGACGCGGCAAGCACAGATACGCAGTATTTT. Amino acid sequence: CASTPLKDAASTDTQYF.

The V and J genes are TRBV7-9 and TRBJ2-7; unclear D gene. Germline V gene data show CDR1 as SEHNR and CDR2 as FQNEAQ (reference sequence). V shed 2 bases and J shed 5 bases, with 13 bases lying between them. There are 14 residues in the CDR3. The CDR3 sequence: CASSLSSGFHEQYF. CDR3 bases: TGTGCCAGCAGCTTATCATCCGGGTTCCACGAGCAGTACTTC.

This clone has a handful of counts. V usage is TRBV29-1 and J usage is TRBJ1-4, with a possible D match to TRBD1 (6 bases). This CDR3 region has 15 residues. Germline lookup yields CDR1 SQVTM and CDR2 ANQGSEA. The germline V and J ends were trimmed by 6 bases and 0 bases, with 14 bases remaining between them. The DNA for the CDR3 is TGCAGCGTACCCGGGGGGGCTGCAACTAATGAAAAACTGTTTTTT. It translates to CSVPGGAATNEKLFF.

The chain carries TRBV2 and TRBJ2-3; D perhaps matches TRBD2 (5 bases). Germline V gives CDR1 SNHLY, CDR2 FYNNEI. The ends were cut back, 8 bases at V and 3 bases at J, with 18 bases in the middle. The CDR3 contains 15 residues. CDR3 in amino acids: CASERSGMVTDTQYF. CDR3 nucleotide sequence: TGTGCCAGCGAGCGGTCGGGGATGGTAACAGATACGCAGTATTTT.

In nucleotides, the CDR3 is TGTGCCAGCAGTGAAGTCTGGGCCTCCTACGAGCAGTACTTC. As protein: CASSEVWASYEQYF. The rearrangement joins TRBV6-1 to TRBJ2-5; D is undetermined. The DNA end favors TRBJ2-7, so the J call may be wrong. CDR3 length: 14 amino acids. Germline V gene lookup returns CDR1 MNHNS and CDR2 SASEGT.

V and J are TRBV27 and TRBJ1-1; 7 bases agree with TRBD1. CDR1 is MNHEY, CDR2 SMNVEV, per germline (reference sequence). The CDR3 spans 16 residues. After removal of 2 bases from V and 4 bases from J, the junction contained 10 bases not matched to a gene. The CDR3 spells CASSLTSGTDLTEAFF. The CDR3 DNA sequence: TGTGCCAGCAGTTTAACCTCCGGGACAGACCTCACTGAAGCTTTCTTT.

This chain uses TRBV30 with TRBJ1-4; D is unclear. The CDR3 consists of 12 residues. Germline-derived CDR1 and CDR2 are GTSNPN and SVGIG (reference sequence). Trimming took off 1 base at V and 14 bases at J, with 14 bases between the two ends. Here the CDR3 reads CAWSDSNPMLFF. In DNA, the CDR3 is TGTGCCTGGAGTGACAGCAACCCCATGCTGTTTTTT.

The rearrangement joins TRBV30 to TRBJ2-3, with 7 bases matching TRBD1. CDR3 size: 13 residues. V was clipped by 5 bases and J by 3 bases; unmatched bases: 5. Germline CDR1 and CDR2: GTSNPN and SVGIG (reference sequence). CDR3: CAWDRDGTDTQYF. In nucleotides, the CDR3 is TGTGCCTGGGACAGGGATGGAACAGATACGCAGTATTTT.

This clone has only a few counts. The CDR3: CASSFTGVYEQYF. DNA for the CDR3: TGTGCCAGCAGTTTTACGGGAGTATACGAGCAGTACTTC. The chain combines TRBV28 with TRBJ2-7, with D possibly being TRBD2 (6 bases). Germline CDR1 MDHEN, CDR2 SYDVKM. The CDR3 is 13 residues long. Trimming pared 3 bases from V and 4 bases from J, leaving 10 bases between.

The chain uses TRBV11-2 and TRBJ2-7; 9 nucleotides agree with TRBD1. The CDR3 is made up of 13 amino acids. Trimming at V came to 5 bases and at J to 6 bases, leaving 5 bases not matched to a gene. Germline CDR1 SGHAT, CDR2 FQNNGV. CDR3 residues: CASSHPTGGEQYF. In DNA, the CDR3 is TGTGCCAGCAGCCACCCGACAGGGGGCGAGCAGTACTTC.

For this clone: At one of its ends the junction is not consistent with the germline gene, which may arise from a read error. This chain links TRBV7-2 with TRBJ1-1; D possibly corresponds to TRBD1 (5 bases). Germline V gene lookup returns CDR1 SGHTA and CDR2 FQGNSA. The CDR3 sequence is 15 residues long. The DNA of the CDR3 is TGTGCCAGCAGCTTAACTCTGGGGGGGAACTCTGAAGCTTTCTTT. Residues: CASSLTLGGNSEAFF.

This clone was observed a handful of times. The chain is built from TRBV7-9 and TRBJ2-1, with D perhaps TRBD1 (6 bases). This CDR3 contains 15 residues. Germline assignment: CDR1 SEHNR and CDR2 FQNEAQ (reference sequence). Trimming took 6 bases from V and 2 from J, leaving 14 bases between them. DNA of the CDR3: TGTGCCAGCAGACATACAGGGAACCCCTACAATGAGCAGTTCTTC. Protein product: CASRHTGNPYNEQFF.

The rearrangement uses TRBV15 and TRBJ2-1; D is perhaps TRBD1 (6 bases). This CDR3 has 17 amino acids. The V end was cut by 1 base, the J end by 7 bases, with 20 bases between. The germline CDR1 and CDR2 sequences are LNHNV and YYDKDF (reference sequence). The CDR3 sequence is CATSRGMGASRHNEQFF. The DNA for the CDR3 is TGTGCCACCAGCAGAGGGATGGGGGCCTCCCGACATAATGAGCAGTTCTTC.

The chain employs TRBV6-6 and TRBJ2-7, with a possible D match to TRBD1 (5 bases). Germline CDR1 and CDR2: MNHNY and SVGAGI (reference sequence). The CDR3 spans 14 residues. The V end was cut by 5 bases, the J end by 0 bases, with 11 bases between. For the CDR3, the DNA is TGTGCCAGCAGTCCCACAGGTAGCTCCTACGAGCAGTACTTC. It translates to CASSPTGSSYEQYF.

This chain uses TRBV9 with TRBJ2-1; 11 bases align to TRBD2. The germline CDR1 and CDR2 sequences are SGDLS and YYNGEE. The V and J ends lost 0 bases and 8 bases, in that order; junction bases with no gene match: 10. There are 17 residues in the CDR3. DNA of the CDR3: TGTGCCAGCAGCGTAGGGTTTCTTAGCGGGAGGGCCCATGAGCAGTTCTTC. Translated: CASSVGFLSGRAHEQFF.

This chain connects TRBV13 to TRBJ1-2, with 8 bases lining up with TRBD1. CDR3 length equals 13 residues. CDR1 is PRHDT, CDR2 FYEKMQ, per germline (reference sequence). V lost 10 bases to trimming and J lost 6 bases; unmatched junction nucleotides: 10. CDR3 DNA sequence: TGTGCCATTCCGACCGACAGGGGAAATGGCTACACCTTC. This translates into CAIPTDRGNGYTF.

CDR3 in DNA: TGCGCCAGCAGGGCAGGGGGCCGGGAGGACACTGAAGCTTTCTTT. Translated, it gives CASRAGGREDTEAFF. The gene calls are TRBV5-1 and TRBJ1-1; TRBD1 matches 8 bases. The V gene's germline CDR1 is SGHRS and CDR2 YFSETQ. The CDR3 is made up of 15 amino acids. V was pared by 5 bases and J by 3 bases, with 9 bases of the junction left unmatched.

V usage is TRBV6-6 and J usage is TRBJ1-4, with 7 bases fitting TRBD1. This CDR3 spans 16 amino acids. J lost 0 bases, V lost 6 bases, and 7 bases had no gene match. Germline V lookup: CDR1 MNHNY, CDR2 SVGAGI (reference sequence). The CDR3: CASRPQQGATNEKLFF. CDR3 DNA sequence: TGTGCCAGCAGACCCCAGCAGGGGGCAACTAATGAAAAACTGTTTTTT.

This chain connects TRBV5-1 to TRBJ2-1; 7 bases are a match to TRBD2. The length of the CDR3 is 14 residues. CDR1 is SGHRS and CDR2 is YFSETQ in the germline V gene. The V segment lost 3 bases and the J segment 4 bases; nucleotides outside the gene matches: 4. The CDR3 here is CASSSRGKYNEQFF. In DNA form, the CDR3 reads TGCGCCAGCAGCTCGCGGGGGAAATACAATGAGCAGTTCTTC.